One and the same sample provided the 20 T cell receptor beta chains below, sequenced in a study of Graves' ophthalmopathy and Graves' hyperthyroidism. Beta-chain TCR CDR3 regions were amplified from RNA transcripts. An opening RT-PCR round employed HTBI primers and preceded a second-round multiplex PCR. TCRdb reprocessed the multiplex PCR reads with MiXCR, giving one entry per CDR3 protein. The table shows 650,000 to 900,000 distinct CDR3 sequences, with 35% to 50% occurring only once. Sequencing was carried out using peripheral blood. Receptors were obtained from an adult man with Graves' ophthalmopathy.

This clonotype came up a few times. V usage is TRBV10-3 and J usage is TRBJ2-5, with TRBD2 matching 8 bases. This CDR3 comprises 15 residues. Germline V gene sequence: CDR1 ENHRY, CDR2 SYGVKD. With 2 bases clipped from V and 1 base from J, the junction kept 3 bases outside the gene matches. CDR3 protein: CAISESGGRQETQYF. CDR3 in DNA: TGTGCCATCAGTGAGAGCGGGGGCCGCCAAGAGACCCAGTACTTC.

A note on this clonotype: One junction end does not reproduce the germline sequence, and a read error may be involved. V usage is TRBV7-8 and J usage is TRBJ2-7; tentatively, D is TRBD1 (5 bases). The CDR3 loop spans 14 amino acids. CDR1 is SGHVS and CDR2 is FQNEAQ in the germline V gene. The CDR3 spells CASRRTQGSYGQYF. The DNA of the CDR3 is TGTGCCAGCAGACGGACCCAGGGCTCTTACGGGCAGTACTTC.

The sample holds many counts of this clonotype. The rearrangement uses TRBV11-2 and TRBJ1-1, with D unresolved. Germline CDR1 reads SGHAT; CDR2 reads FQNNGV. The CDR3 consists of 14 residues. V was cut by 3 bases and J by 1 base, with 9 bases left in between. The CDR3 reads CASSLGQANTEAFF. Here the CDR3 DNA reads TGTGCCAGCAGCTTGGGTCAGGCGAACACTGAAGCTTTCTTT.

CDR3 amino acids: CASSVADGADRGKTEAFF. The DNA for the CDR3 is TGTGCCAGCAGCGTAGCCGATGGGGCGGACAGGGGGAAAACTGAAGCTTTCTTT. The V and J genes are TRBV9 and TRBJ1-1; TRBD1 agrees at 10 bases. V lost 0 bases and J lost 5; bases outside the gene matches: 13. Germline V gene sequence: CDR1 SGDLS, CDR2 YYNGEE. The CDR3 is made up of 18 amino acids.

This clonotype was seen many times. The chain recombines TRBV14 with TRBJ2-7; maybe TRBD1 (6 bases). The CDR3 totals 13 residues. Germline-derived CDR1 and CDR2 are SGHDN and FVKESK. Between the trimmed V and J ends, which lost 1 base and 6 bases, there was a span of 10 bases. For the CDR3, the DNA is TGTGCCAGCAGCCAAGCCAGGGGTGGCGAGCAGTACTTC. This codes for CASSQARGGEQYF.

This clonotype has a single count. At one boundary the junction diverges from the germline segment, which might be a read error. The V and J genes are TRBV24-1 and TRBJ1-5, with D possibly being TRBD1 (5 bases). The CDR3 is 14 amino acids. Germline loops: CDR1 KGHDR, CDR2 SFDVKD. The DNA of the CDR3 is TGTGCCATCAGTCGGGCAGGGCAAAATCAGCCCCAGCATTTT. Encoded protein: CAISRAGQNQPQHF.

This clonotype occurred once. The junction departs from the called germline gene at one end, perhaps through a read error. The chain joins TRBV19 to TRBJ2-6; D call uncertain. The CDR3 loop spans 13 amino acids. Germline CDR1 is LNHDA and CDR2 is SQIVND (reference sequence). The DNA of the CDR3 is TGTGCCTATTCGGGCTCTGGGTCCAACGTCCTGACTTTC. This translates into CAYSGSGSNVLTF.

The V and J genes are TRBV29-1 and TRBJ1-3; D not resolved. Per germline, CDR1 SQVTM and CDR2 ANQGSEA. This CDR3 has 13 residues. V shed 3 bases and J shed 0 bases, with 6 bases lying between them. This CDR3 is CSVDSDSGNTIYF. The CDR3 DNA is TGCAGCGTTGACTCGGACTCTGGAAACACCATATATTTT.

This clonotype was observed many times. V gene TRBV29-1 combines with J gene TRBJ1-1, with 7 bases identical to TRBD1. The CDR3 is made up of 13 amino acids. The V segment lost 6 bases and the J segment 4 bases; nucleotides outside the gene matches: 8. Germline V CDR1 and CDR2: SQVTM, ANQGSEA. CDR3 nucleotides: TGCAGCGTAGACGACAGGGCGTCCACTGAAGCTTTCTTT. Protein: CSVDDRASTEAFF.

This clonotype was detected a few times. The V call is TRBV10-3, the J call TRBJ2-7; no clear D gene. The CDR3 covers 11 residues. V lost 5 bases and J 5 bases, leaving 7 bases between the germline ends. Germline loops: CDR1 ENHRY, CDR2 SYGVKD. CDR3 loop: CAISYKNEQYF. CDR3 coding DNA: TGTGCCATCAGTTACAAAAACGAGCAGTACTTC.

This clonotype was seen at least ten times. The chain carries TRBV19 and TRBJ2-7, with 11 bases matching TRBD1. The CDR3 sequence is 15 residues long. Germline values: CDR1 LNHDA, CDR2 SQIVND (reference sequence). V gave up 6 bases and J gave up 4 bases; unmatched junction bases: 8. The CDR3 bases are TGTGCCAGTAGCCCCTCCGGACAGGGGGCGTACGAGCAGTACTTC. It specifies CASSPSGQGAYEQYF.

The CDR3 region has the DNA TGTGCCAGCAGCGTCACGCGGGGGAGGACCCAGTACTTC. Protein sequence: CASSVTRGRTQYF. This chain connects TRBV7-9 to TRBJ2-5; 7 bases align to TRBD2. This CDR3 is built from 13 residues. Per germline, CDR1 SEHNR and CDR2 FQNEAQ (reference sequence). V dropped 5 bases and J dropped 7; count of bases not matched to a gene: 7.

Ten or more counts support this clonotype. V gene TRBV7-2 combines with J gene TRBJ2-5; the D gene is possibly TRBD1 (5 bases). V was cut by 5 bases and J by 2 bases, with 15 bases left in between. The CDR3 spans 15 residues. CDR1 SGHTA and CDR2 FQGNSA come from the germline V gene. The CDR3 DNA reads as TGTGCCAGCAGCGAAAGGGGATCAGCGCAAGAGACCCAGTACTTC. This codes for CASSERGSAQETQYF.

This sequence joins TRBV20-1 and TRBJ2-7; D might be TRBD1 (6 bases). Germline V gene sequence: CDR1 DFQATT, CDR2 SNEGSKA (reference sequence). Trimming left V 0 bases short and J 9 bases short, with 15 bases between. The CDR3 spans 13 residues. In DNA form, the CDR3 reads TGCAGTGCTAGAGACGGGGACACCGTTGGGCAGTACTTC. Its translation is CSARDGDTVGQYF.

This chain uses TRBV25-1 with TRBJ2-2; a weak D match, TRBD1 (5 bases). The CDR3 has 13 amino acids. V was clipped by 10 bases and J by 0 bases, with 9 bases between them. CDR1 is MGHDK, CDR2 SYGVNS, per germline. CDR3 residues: CAIQGANTGELFF. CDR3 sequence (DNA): TGTGCCATCCAGGGCGCGAACACCGGGGAGCTGTTTTTT. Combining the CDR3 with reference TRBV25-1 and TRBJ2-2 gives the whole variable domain EADIYQTPRYLVIGTGKKITLECSQTMGHDKMYWYQQDPGMELHLIHYSYGVNSTEKGDLSSESTVSRIRTEHFPLTLESARPSHTSQYLCAIQGANTGELFFGEGSRLTVL.

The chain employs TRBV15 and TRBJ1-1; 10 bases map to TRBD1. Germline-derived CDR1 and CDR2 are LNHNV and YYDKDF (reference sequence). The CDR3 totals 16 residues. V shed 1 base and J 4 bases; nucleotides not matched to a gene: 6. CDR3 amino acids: CATSRAGQGLGTEAFF. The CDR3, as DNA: TGTGCCACCAGCAGAGCGGGACAGGGGCTGGGCACTGAAGCTTTCTTT. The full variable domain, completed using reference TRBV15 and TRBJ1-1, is DAMVIQNPRYQVTQFGKPVTLSCSQTLNHNVMYWYQQKSSQAPKLLFHYYDKDFNNEADTPDNFQSRRPNTSFCFLDIRSPGLGDTAMYLCATSRAGQGLGTEAFFGQGTRLTVV.

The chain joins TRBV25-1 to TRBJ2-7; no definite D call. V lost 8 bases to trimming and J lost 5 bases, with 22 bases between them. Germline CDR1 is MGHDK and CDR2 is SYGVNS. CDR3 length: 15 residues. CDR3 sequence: CASSPFQVFSHEQYF. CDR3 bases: TGTGCCAGCTCACCATTCCAGGTTTTTTCCCACGAGCAGTACTTC.

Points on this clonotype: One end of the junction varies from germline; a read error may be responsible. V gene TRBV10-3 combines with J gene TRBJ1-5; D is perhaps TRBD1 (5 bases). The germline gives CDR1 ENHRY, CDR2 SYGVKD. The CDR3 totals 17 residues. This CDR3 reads CASSEDAGWYSNQPQHF. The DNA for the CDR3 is TGTGCCAGCAGTGAAGACGCAGGGTGGTATAGCAATCAGCCCCAGCATTTT.

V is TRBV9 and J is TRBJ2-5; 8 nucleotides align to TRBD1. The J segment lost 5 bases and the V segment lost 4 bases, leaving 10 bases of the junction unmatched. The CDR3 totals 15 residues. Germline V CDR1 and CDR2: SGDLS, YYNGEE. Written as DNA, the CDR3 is TGTGCCAGCAGCCAGTATCAGGGGGCCTTGGAGACCCAGTACTTC. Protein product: CASSQYQGALETQYF.

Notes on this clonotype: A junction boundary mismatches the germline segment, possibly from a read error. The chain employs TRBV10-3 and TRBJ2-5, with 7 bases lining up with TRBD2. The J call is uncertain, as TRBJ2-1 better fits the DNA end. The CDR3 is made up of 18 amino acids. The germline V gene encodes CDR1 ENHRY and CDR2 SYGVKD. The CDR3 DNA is TGTGCCAGCAGTCCCACCTCGGTATGGCGGGAGAACTACAATGAGCAGTTCTTC. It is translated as CASSPTSVWRENYNEQFF.